This entry is about one T cell receptor (beta chain). The sample is drawn from a study of blood T cell repertoires in COVID-19. Study summary: There were acute and convalescent COVID-19 samples, and they came from the United States, Italy and Spain. PBMCs, B-cell-depleted T cells, or T cells provided the cDNA or gDNA that made up the material.

In Seattle, patients joined the study during active infection and were tracked longitudinally. In the source study's methods: How many nucleated cells were present was estimated from reference gene primer amplification. Assay: immunoSEQ multiplex PCR; the TCRdb copy retains only in-frame clones and omits some. Clone size and the V and J calls come from that table; the DNA yielded D and trimming. The sample has some 290,000 clones, about 90% seen once. Trimming cost V 1 base and J 6 bases; bases outside gene matches: 10. This CDR3 has 18 amino acids. Per the germline V gene, CDR1 is KGHSH and CDR2 is LQKENI.

The genes are TRBV18 and TRBJ2-1, with 12 bases fitting TRBD2. The sequenced material came from peripheral blood. The source is a woman aged 25-40 years with COVID-19, enrolled during active disease. The CDR3 is CASSPLSLAGGWGNEQFF. DNA of the CDR3: TGTGCCAGCTCACCACTATCCCTAGCGGGAGGGTGGGGCAATGAGCAGTTCTTC.